The rows below give T cell receptor beta chains drawn from one sample of a study of CD8 T cells in ankylosing spondylitis. TCRdb used MiXCR to reprocess the 5' RACE reads, holding one entry per CDR3 protein. The table lists some 140,000 distinct CDR3 sequences, roughly 8.3% of them singletons. Material: synovial fluid, either unsorted or a sorted T cell fraction (not recorded which). These receptors all stem from a male donor with ankylosing spondylitis. Both conserved end residues are part of each CDR3. Each record gives: V gene, clone size, D gene, J gene, CDR3 protein, CDR3 DNA. D genes are given only for firm matches. Clone size is shown for a subset of rows, as once, few, many or a class of expanded clone.

>TRBV20-1|-|-|TRBJ2-1
CSARDFTGSRNEQFF
TGCAGTGCTAGAGATTTTACCGGGAGTAGGAATGAGCAGTTCTTC
>TRBV5-1|-|TRBD2|TRBJ2-2
CASSHLTLGLAGESGELFF
TGCGCCAGCAGCCACCTTACATTGGGGCTAGCGGGGGAAAGCGGGGAGCTGTTTTTT
>TRBV5-4|few|-|TRBJ2-3
CASSLTGSGTDTQYF
TGTGCCAGCAGCTTGACAGGGTCGGGCACAGATACGCAGTATTTT
>TRBV7-9|many|TRBD2|TRBJ2-7
CASSGLAGSYEQYF
TGTGCCAGCAGTGGACTAGCGGGATCCTACGAGCAGTACTTC
>TRBV20-1|many|-|TRBJ2-7
CSAVTVSYEQYF
TGCAGTGCCGTGACAGTCTCCTACGAGCAGTACTTC
>TRBV5-1|many|-|TRBJ1-2
CASSYQTGYGYTF
TGCGCCAGCAGCTATCAGACAGGCTATGGCTACACCTTC
>TRBV12-3/TRBV12-4|many|TRBD2|TRBJ2-1
CASSLTSGRPNEQFF
TGTGCCAGCAGTCTTACTAGCGGGAGACCCAATGAGCAGTTCTTC
>TRBV20-1|many|-|TRBJ1-1
CSARALQEAFF
TGCAGTGCTAGAGCACTCCAAGAAGCTTTCTTT
>TRBV20-1|-|-|TRBJ1-1
CSASKGVFDTEAFF
TGCAGTGCTTCAAAGGGGGTGTTCGACACTGAAGCTTTCTTT
>TRBV5-1|few|TRBD1|TRBJ2-3
CASSLATGITDTQYF
TGCGCCAGCAGCTTGGCGACAGGGATCACAGATACGCAGTATTTT
>TRBV5-1|few|TRBD2|TRBJ2-1
CASSLSSGTLNEQFF
TGCGCCAGCAGCTTGTCTAGCGGGACTCTTAATGAGCAGTTCTTC
>TRBV5-1|many|-|TRBJ1-4
CASSPGFSLSGEKLFF
TGCGCCAGCAGCCCAGGTTTTTCATTGTCGGGTGAAAAACTGTTTTTT
>TRBV15|few|TRBD2|TRBJ2-3
CATSRSRTAGGWTDTQYF
TGTGCCACCAGCAGATCTAGAACAGCGGGAGGGTGGACAGATACGCAGTATTTT
>TRBV19|-|-|TRBJ2-3
CASKAVRSGDTQYF
TGTGCCAGTAAAGCGGTCCGTAGTGGAGATACGCAGTATTTT
>TRBV4-3|-|-|TRBJ1-2
CASSQENGKSNYGYTF
TGCGCCAGCAGCCAAGAGAACGGGAAATCTAACTATGGCTACACCTTC
>TRBV20-1|many|-|TRBJ1-2
CSARGDSYGYTF
TGCAGTGCTCGCGGGGATTCCTATGGCTACACCTTC
>TRBV5-6|few|-|TRBJ1-2
CASSSPTRGTDRGYTF
TGTGCCAGCAGCTCCCCGACGAGGGGGACCGACCGTGGCTACACCTTC
>TRBV6-5|-|-|TRBJ1-2
CASSFGTGYYGYTF
TGTGCCAGCAGTTTCGGGACGGGCTACTATGGCTACACCTTC
>TRBV20-1|few|-|TRBJ2-5
CSALGGREFRKTQYF
TGCAGTGCCCTAGGGGGGCGGGAGTTTCGAAAGACCCAGTACTTC
>TRBV7-6|many|-|TRBJ2-2
CASSLGEITNTGELFF
TGTGCCAGCAGCTTAGGGGAAATAACGAACACCGGGGAGCTGTTTTTT
>TRBV27|many|TRBD1|TRBJ2-4
CASSRQGVAKNIQYF
TGTGCCAGCAGTAGACAGGGAGTAGCCAAAAACATTCAGTACTTC
>TRBV30|many|-|TRBJ1-1
CAWSSYTEAFF
TGTGCCTGGAGTTCCTACACTGAAGCTTTCTTT